A single sample gave rise to the 14 T cell receptor beta chains below, sequenced in a study of blood T cell repertoires in COVID-19. This table comes from immunoSEQ multiplex PCR, and its TCRdb copy is limited to in-frame clones, with some not included. Here the sample spans fewer than 350,000 clones, around 84% being singletons. The sample taken for sequencing was PBMCs or T cells enriched from blood (not recorded which). The receptors derive from a woman in her 30s who had been exposed to COVID-19.

The chain joins TRBV5-6 to TRBJ2-2, with D perhaps matching TRBD2 (5 bases). The CDR3 sequence is 17 residues long. Trimming pared 6 bases from V and 4 bases from J, leaving 22 bases between. Germline V lookup: CDR1 SGHDT, CDR2 YYEEEE. The CDR3 region is CASTPGWRVLSTGELFF. DNA for the CDR3: TGTGCCAGCACCCCGGGTTGGCGGGTACTAAGCACCGGGGAGCTGTTTTTT.

The chain employs TRBV6-1 and TRBJ1-3; possibly TRBD1 for D (6 bases). Germline V gene lookup returns CDR1 MNHNS and CDR2 SASEGT. The CDR3 is 17 amino acids. V was trimmed by 4 bases and J by 2 bases, leaving 18 bases between them. The CDR3, as DNA: TGTGCCAGCAGTGTCCAATGGAACTCAGGGGCTGGAAACACCATATATTTT. Protein product: CASSVQWNSGAGNTIYF.

J is TRBJ1-5 and V is TRBV18; D is perhaps TRBD1 (5 bases). This CDR3 comprises 16 residues. The V and J ends lost 6 bases and 1 base respectively, with 16 bases between them. Germline V CDR1 and CDR2: KGHSH, LQKENI. The CDR3 nucleotides are TGTGCCAGCTCGGACCAGGGTAAGGGCAGCAATCAGCCCCAGCATTTT. Residues: CASSDQGKGSNQPQHF.

This clone occurred once. The chain has TRBV6-5 and TRBJ2-7, with 8 bases lining up with TRBD1. Germline V gives CDR1 MNHEY, CDR2 SVGAGI. J gave up 6 bases and V 6 bases, and 10 bases lay outside the gene matches. The CDR3 spans 14 residues. The CDR3 DNA sequence: TGTGCCAGCAGCCCGGGACAGGCTCTCCTCGAGCAGTACTTC. It translates to CASSPGQALLEQYF.

CDR3 protein: CASSEWGGYNEQFF. The CDR3 bases are TGTGCCAGCAGTGAATGGGGGGGATACAATGAGCAGTTCTTC. The chain carries TRBV25-1 and TRBJ2-1; 7 bases map to TRBD2. From germline, CDR1 is MGHDK and CDR2 SYGVNS. This CDR3 is built from 14 residues. V was clipped by 1 base and J by 4 bases; unmatched bases: 1.

V gene TRBV28 combines with J gene TRBJ1-1; weak D call: TRBD1 (5 bases). V was shortened by 2 bases and J by 3 bases, with 10 bases between the two germline ends. The germline V gene has CDR1 MDHEN and CDR2 SYDVKM. The CDR3 runs 14 residues. Written as DNA, the CDR3 is TGTGCCAGCAGTTTACTCGGGGGGGACACTGAAGCTTTCTTT. It is translated as CASSLLGGDTEAFF.

The chain couples TRBV3-1 (or the pseudogene TRBV3-2) to TRBJ2-1; the match to TRBD1 covers 9 bases. CDR3 length: 15 amino acids. After removal of 4 bases from V and 4 bases from J, the junction contained 5 bases not matched to a gene. In germline, CDR1 is LGHDT, CDR2 YNNKEL (reference sequence). The CDR3 loop is CASSPGQGKYNEQFF. The DNA for the CDR3 is TGTGCCAGCAGCCCGGGACAGGGAAAGTACAATGAGCAGTTCTTC.

This clone was counted a single time. The chain is built from TRBV5-1 and TRBJ1-4; 8 nucleotides agree with TRBD1. The CDR3 totals 20 residues. Germline CDR1 SGHRS, CDR2 YFSETQ. V gave up 1 base and J gave up 2 bases; unmatched junction bases: 16. The CDR3 DNA reads as TGCGCCAGCAGCTTGATTTATCGACAGTTAACAGGGGGGACTAATGAAAAACTGTTTTTT. It is translated as CASSLIYRQLTGGTNEKLFF.

The V gene is TRBV24-1, the J gene TRBJ2-3; a weak D match, TRBD2 (6 bases). V was trimmed by 0 bases and J by 2 bases, leaving 23 bases between them. The CDR3 contains 20 residues. Per the germline V gene, CDR1 is KGHDR and CDR2 is SFDVKD. The chain's CDR3 is CATSDLQRGGVAEFTDTQYF. The CDR3 DNA reads TGTGCCACCAGTGATTTGCAAAGGGGTGGGGTAGCGGAGTTCACAGATACGCAGTATTTT.

This clone was counted once. The chain combines TRBV7-3 with TRBJ2-1; 7 bases match TRBD2. Germline V lookup: CDR1 SGHTA, CDR2 FQGTGA. The ends lost 3 bases at V and 9 bases at J; junction bases unmatched: 8. The CDR3 length is 14 residues. The CDR3 DNA reads TGTGCCAGCAGCTTGGAGGGAGGGCTGGGTGAGCAGTTCTTC. Amino acids: CASSLEGGLGEQFF.

In its sample, this clone was seen once. The chain has TRBV4-2 and TRBJ1-1; D remains unclear. This CDR3 has 14 residues. Germline V gene lookup returns CDR1 LGHNA and CDR2 YNFKEQ. V was shortened by 3 bases and J by 5 bases, with 13 bases between the two germline ends. The CDR3 protein is CASSQELAATEAFF. Here the CDR3 DNA reads TGTGCCAGCAGCCAGGAGCTGGCGGCTACTGAAGCTTTCTTT.

The chain uses TRBV5-1 and TRBJ1-2; no firm D call. Between the trimmed V and J ends, which lost 5 bases and 4 bases, there was a span of 15 bases. Germline V gene data show CDR1 as SGHRS and CDR2 as YFSETQ. This CDR3 spans 14 amino acids. CDR3 amino acids: CASSAREDFYGYTF. Written as DNA, the CDR3 is TGCGCCAGCAGTGCAAGGGAGGATTTCTATGGCTACACCTTC.

The chain recombines TRBV24-1 with TRBJ2-1, with 7 bases that match TRBD2. Looked up from germline, CDR1 is KGHDR and CDR2 is SFDVKD. V shed 2 bases and J 9 bases; nucleotides not matched to a gene: 15. This CDR3 spans 17 amino acids. In DNA, the CDR3 is TGTGCCACCAGTGATTACCTAGCGGCCGGGCACCGGAGTGAGCAGTTCTTC. This encodes CATSDYLAAGHRSEQFF.

V usage is TRBV9 and J usage is TRBJ2-7; 7 positions agree with TRBD1. The CDR3 has 14 residues. Germline CDR1 and CDR2: SGDLS and YYNGEE. Trimming cost V 3 bases and J 5 bases; bases outside gene matches: 8. This CDR3 is CASSGRTQGNEQYF. The DNA for the CDR3 is TGTGCCAGCAGCGGCCGAACACAGGGGAACGAGCAGTACTTC.